The clone carrying this TCR beta chain has only a few counts. As yet, its antigen is unknown. These data come from a study of cytomegalovirus exposure and HLA in healthy donors. General study points: Indistinguishability led to the exclusion of some V segments, TRBV6-2 and TRBV6-3 included. Cytomegalovirus association was assigned to approximately 180 TCR beta chains.

CDR1 is SGDLS, CDR2 YYNGEE, per germline. The ends lost 4 bases at V and 0 bases at J; junction bases unmatched: 9. The CDR3 loop spans 17 amino acids. The PCR contained 60 Vbeta and 13 Jbeta primers. Assay used: immunoSEQ multiplex PCR; TCRdb lists only in-frame clones, some missing. The profile shows roughly 190,000 clones, roughly three quarters of them singletons. The chain joins TRBV9 to TRBJ1-3, with 8 bases matching TRBD1. Sequencing was carried out using PBMCs. This receptor was taken from a woman between 45 and 65 years old in good health and CMV-seronegative. This chain's CDR3 is CASSTHPGTGSGNTIYF. DNA of the CDR3: TGTGCCAGCAGCACACACCCTGGGACAGGCTCTGGAAACACCATATATTTT. The full variable domain, in which reference TRBV9 and TRBJ1-3 provide the parts outside the CDR3, is DSGVTQTPKHLITATGQRVTLRCSPRSGDLSVYWYQQSLDQGLQFLIQYYNGEERAKGNILERFSAQQFPDLHSELNLSSLELGDSALYFCASSTHPGTGSGNTIYFGEGSWLTVV.